This T cell receptor (beta chain) was obtained from a study of T cell repertoires in aging, cancer and after chemotherapy. Study findings and constraints: Loss of evenness, beyond lost richness, contributed to age-related TCR diversity decline in cancer patients.

TCR beta rearrangements were amplified from peripheral blood genomic DNA. Comment on this clonotype: What it binds is unknown.

CDR3 length equals 17 residues. The V and J ends lost 6 bases and 2 bases, in that order; junction bases with no gene match: 10. Multiplex touch-down PCR with TRB-A/B primers amplified rearranged V-D-J TRB sequences. TCRdb used MiXCR to reprocess the multiplex PCR reads, holding one entry per CDR3 protein. The sample shows about 10,000 distinct CDR3 sequences, roughly 25% of them seen only once. The rearrangement uses TRBV12-3 or TRBV12-4 and TRBJ1-6, with 7 positions matching TRBD1. This TCR came from a human donor in good health. Sequences were obtained from blood. The CDR3 spells CASSRGRGLAYNSPLHF. The CDR3 DNA reads as TGTGCCAGCAGCCGGGGGAGGGGGCTTGCCTATAATTCACCCCTCCACTTT.